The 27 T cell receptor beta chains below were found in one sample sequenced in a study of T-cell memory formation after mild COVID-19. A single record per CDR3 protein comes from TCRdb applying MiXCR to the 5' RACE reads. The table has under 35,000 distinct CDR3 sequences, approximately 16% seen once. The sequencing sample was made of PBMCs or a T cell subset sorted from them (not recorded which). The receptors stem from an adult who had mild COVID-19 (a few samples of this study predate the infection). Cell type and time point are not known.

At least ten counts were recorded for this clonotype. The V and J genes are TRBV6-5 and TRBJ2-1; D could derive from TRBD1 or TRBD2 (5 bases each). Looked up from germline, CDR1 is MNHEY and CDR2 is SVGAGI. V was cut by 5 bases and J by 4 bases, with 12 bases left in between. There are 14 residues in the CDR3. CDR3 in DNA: TGTGCCAGCAGTAACCGGGACGGATACAATGAGCAGTTCTTC. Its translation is CASSNRDGYNEQFF.

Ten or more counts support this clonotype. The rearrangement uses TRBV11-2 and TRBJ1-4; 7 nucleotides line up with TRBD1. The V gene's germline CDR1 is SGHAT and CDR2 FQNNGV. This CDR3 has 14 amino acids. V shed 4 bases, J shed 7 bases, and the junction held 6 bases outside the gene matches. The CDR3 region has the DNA TGTGCCAGCAGCTCCGGGACAGAACCTGAAAAACTGTTTTTT. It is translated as CASSSGTEPEKLFF.

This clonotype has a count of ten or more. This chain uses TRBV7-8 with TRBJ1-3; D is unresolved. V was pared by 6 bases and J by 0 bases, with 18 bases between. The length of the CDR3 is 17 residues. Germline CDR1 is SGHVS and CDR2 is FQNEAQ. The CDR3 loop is CASSFRTGRSSGNTIYF. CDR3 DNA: TGTGCCAGCAGTTTTCGAACTGGCAGGAGCTCTGGAAACACCATATATTTT.

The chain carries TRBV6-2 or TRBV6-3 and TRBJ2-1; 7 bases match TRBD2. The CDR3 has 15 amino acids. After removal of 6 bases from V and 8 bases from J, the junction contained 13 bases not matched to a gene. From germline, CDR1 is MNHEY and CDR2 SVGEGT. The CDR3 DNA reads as TGTGCCAGCAGACCTCTAGCGGCACCTCAGGATGAGCAGTTCTTC. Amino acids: CASRPLAAPQDEQFF.

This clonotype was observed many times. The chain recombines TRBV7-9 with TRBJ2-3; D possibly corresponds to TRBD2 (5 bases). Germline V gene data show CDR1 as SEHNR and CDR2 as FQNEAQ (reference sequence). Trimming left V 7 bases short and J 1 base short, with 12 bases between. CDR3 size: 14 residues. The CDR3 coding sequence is TGTGCCAGCACAGCGGCAGGACGCACAGATACGCAGTATTTT. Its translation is CASTAAGRTDTQYF.

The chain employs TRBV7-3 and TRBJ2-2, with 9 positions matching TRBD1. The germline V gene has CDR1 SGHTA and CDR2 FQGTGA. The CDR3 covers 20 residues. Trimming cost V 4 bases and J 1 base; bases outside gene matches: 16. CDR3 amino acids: CASSSLTNNRGLLNTGELFF. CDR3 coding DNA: TGTGCCAGCAGCTCCTTAACGAACAACAGGGGGCTTCTGAACACCGGGGAGCTGTTTTTT.

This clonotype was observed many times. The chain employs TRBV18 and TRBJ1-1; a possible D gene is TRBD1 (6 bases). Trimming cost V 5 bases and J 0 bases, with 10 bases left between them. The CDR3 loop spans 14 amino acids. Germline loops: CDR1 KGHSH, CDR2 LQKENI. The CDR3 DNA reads TGTGCCAGCTCATCGGACAGACTGAACACTGAAGCTTTCTTT. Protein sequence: CASSSDRLNTEAFF.

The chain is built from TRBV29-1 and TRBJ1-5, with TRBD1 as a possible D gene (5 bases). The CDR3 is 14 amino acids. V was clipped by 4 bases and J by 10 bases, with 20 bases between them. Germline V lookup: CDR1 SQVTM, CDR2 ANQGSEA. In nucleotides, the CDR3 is TGCAGCGTTGCCTTTGGGACGGGCCTGAATCCCCAGCATTTT. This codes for CSVAFGTGLNPQHF.

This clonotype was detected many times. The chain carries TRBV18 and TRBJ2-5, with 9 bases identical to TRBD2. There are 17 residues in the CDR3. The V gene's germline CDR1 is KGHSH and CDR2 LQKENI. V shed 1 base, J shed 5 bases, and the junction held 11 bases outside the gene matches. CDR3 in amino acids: CASSPRNAGGLVETQYF. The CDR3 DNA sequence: TGTGCCAGCTCACCACGGAACGCGGGGGGGCTAGTGGAGACCCAGTACTTC. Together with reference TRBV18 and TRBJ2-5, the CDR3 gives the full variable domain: NAGVMQNPRHLVRRRGQEARLRCSPMKGHSHVYWYRQLPEEGLKFMVYLQKENIIDESGMPKERFSAEFPKEGPSILRIQQVVRGDSAAYFCASSPRNAGGLVETQYFGPGTRLLVL.

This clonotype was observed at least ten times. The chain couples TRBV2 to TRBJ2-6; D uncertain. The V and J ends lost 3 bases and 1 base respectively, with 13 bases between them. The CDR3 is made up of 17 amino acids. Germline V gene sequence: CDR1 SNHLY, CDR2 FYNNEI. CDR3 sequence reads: CASSDLGIRSGANVLTF. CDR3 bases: TGTGCCAGCAGTGATCTCGGAATTCGATCTGGGGCCAACGTCCTGACTTTC.

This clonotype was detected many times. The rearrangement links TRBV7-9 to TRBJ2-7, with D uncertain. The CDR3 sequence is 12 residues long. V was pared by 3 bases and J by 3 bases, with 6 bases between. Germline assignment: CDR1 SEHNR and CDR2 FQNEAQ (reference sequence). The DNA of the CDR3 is TGTGCCAGCAGCTTCGGCCTCTACGAGCAGTACTTC. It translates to CASSFGLYEQYF.

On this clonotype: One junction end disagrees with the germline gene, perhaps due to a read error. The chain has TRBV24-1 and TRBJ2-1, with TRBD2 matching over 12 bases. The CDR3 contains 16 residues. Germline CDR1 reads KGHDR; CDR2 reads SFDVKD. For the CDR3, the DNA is TGTGCCACCAGTGTTGTTAGGACTAGCGGGACCAATGAGAAGTTCTTC. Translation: CATSVVRTSGTNEKFF.

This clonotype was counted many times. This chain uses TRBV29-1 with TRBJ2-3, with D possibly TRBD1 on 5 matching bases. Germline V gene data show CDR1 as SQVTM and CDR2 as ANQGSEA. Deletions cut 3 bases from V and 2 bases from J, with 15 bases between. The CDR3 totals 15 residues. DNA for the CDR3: TGCAGCGTTGAGGCCCAGGGTCTTCCCACAGATACGCAGTATTTT. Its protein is CSVEAQGLPTDTQYF.

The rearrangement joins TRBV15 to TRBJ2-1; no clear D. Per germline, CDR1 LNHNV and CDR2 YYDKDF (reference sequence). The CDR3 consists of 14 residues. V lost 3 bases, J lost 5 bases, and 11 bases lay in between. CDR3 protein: CATSRGPQDNEQFF. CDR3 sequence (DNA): TGTGCCACCAGCAGGGGCCCCCAAGACAATGAGCAGTTCTTC.

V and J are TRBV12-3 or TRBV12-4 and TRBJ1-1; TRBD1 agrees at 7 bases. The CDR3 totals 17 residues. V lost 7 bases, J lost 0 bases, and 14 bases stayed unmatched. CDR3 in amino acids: CASKTQGGVGMNTEAFF. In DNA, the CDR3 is TGTGCCAGCAAAACCCAGGGGGGAGTTGGCATGAACACTGAAGCTTTCTTT.

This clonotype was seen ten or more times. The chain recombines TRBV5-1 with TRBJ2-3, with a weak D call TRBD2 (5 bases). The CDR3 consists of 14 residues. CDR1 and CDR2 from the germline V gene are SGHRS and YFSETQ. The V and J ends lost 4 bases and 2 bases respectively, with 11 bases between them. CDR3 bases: TGCGCCAGCAGCCTGGAGGCTAACACAGATACGCAGTATTTT. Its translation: CASSLEANTDTQYF.

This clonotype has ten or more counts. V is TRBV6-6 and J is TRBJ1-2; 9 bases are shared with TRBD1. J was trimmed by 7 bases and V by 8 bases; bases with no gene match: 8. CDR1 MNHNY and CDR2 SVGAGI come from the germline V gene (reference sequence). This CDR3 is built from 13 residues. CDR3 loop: CASSGTGLLGYTF. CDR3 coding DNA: TGTGCCAGCTCCGGGACAGGGTTACTTGGCTACACCTTC.

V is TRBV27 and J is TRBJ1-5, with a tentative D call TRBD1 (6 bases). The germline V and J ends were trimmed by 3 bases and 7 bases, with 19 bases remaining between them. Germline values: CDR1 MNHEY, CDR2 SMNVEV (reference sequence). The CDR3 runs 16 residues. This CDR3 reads CASSLGVGGGSQPQHF. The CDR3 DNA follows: TGTGCCAGCAGTTTGGGGGTTGGGGGGGGCAGCCAGCCCCAGCATTTT.

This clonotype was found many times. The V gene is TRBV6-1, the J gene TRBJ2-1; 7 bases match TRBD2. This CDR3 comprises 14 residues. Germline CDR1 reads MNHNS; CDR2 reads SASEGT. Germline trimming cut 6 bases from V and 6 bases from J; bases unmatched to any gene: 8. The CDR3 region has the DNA TGTGCCAGCAGGCAGTATACGGGGGGCAATGAGCAGTTCTTC. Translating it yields CASRQYTGGNEQFF.

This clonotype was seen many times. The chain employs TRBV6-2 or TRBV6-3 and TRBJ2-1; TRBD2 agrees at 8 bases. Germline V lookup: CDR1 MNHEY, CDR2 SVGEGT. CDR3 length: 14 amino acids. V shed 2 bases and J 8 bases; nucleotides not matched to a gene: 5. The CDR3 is CASSYSAGGYEQFF. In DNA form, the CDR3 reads TGTGCCAGCAGTTACAGTGCGGGAGGCTATGAGCAGTTCTTC.

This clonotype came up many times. Here the CDR3 DNA reads TGTGCCAGCAGCTCAGGCGGCGGCTCCTACGAGCAGTACTTC. The encoded protein is CASSSGGGSYEQYF. The J gene is TRBJ2-7, the V gene TRBV7-2; the D is unclear. Trimming left V 4 bases short and J 0 bases short, with 10 bases between. Germline V gene sequence: CDR1 SGHTA, CDR2 FQGNSA. The CDR3 is 14 amino acids.

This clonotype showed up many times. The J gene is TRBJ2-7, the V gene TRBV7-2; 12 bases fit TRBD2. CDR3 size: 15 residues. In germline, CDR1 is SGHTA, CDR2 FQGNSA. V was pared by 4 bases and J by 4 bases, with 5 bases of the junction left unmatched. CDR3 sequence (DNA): TGTGCCAGCAGCTCGACTAGCGGGAGACGGTACGAGCAGTACTTC. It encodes CASSSTSGRRYEQYF.

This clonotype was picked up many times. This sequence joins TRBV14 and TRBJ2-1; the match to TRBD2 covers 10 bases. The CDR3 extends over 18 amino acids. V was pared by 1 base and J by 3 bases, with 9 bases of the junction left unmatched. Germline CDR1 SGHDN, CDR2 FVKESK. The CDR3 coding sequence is TGTGCCAGCAGCCAAGGACTTTTAGCGGGAGGAGGCTACAATGAGCAGTTCTTC. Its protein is CASSQGLLAGGGYNEQFF.

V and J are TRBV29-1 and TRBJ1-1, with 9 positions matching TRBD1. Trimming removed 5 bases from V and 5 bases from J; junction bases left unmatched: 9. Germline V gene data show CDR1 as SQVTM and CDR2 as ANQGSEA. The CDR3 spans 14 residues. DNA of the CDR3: TGCAGCGTTACCGGGACAGGGTATCATACTGAAGCTTTCTTT. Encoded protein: CSVTGTGYHTEAFF. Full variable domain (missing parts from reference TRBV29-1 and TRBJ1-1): SAVISQKPSRDICQRGTSLTIQCQVDSQVTMMFWYRQQPGQSLTLIATANQGSEATYESGFVIDKFPISRPNLTFSTLTVSNMSPEDSSIYLCSVTGTGYHTEAFFGQGTRLTVV.

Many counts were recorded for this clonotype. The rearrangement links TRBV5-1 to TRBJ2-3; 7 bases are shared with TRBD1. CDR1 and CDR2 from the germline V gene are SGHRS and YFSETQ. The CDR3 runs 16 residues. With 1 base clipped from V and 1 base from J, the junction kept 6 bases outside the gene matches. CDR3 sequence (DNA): TGCGCCAGCAGCTTGTCCGGGACAGTGCGCACAGATACGCAGTATTTT. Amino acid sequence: CASSLSGTVRTDTQYF.

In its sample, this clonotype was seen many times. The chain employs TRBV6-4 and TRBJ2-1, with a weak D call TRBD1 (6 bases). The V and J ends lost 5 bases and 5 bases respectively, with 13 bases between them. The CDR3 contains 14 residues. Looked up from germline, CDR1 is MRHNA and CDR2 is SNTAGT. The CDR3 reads CASSFQGQNNEQFF. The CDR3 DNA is TGTGCCAGCAGTTTTCAGGGGCAAAACAATGAGCAGTTCTTC.

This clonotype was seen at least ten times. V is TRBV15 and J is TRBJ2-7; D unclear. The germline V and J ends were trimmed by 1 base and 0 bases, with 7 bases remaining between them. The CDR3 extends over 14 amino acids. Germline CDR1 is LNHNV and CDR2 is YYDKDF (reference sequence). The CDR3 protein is CATSRGTASYEQYF. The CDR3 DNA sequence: TGTGCCACCAGCAGAGGAACGGCCTCCTACGAGCAGTACTTC. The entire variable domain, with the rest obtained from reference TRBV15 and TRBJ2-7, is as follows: DAMVIQNPRYQVTQFGKPVTLSCSQTLNHNVMYWYQQKSSQAPKLLFHYYDKDFNNEADTPDNFQSRRPNTSFCFLDIRSPGLGDTAMYLCATSRGTASYEQYFGPGTRLTVT.